These 19 T cell receptor beta chains were sequenced from one sample in a study of cytomegalovirus exposure and HLA in healthy donors. Vbeta (60) and Jbeta (13) primers were used in the PCR. Profiled with immunoSEQ multiplex PCR; TCRdb holds only in-frame clones, not every one. The data contain hundreds of thousands of clones, roughly 80% of them singletons. Sequenced material: PBMCs. These receptors were taken from a man aged 35-49 years in good health and CMV-seropositive.

This chain connects TRBV19 to TRBJ2-7; 9 bases are shared with TRBD1. This CDR3 comprises 16 residues. CDR1 and CDR2 from the germline V gene are LNHDA and SQIVND (reference sequence). Trimming at V came to 5 bases and at J to 2 bases, leaving 10 bases not matched to a gene. The chain's CDR3 is CASSPQGALVAYEQYF. The CDR3, as DNA: TGTGCCAGTAGTCCACAGGGGGCTCTCGTTGCCTACGAGCAGTACTTC.

This chain uses TRBV5-1 with TRBJ1-1; 12 bases line up with TRBD1. The ends lost 4 bases at V and 3 bases at J; junction bases unmatched: 13. The CDR3 has 18 residues. The germline CDR1 and CDR2 sequences are SGHRS and YFSETQ. CDR3 sequence reads: CASSATGTGGYGDTEAFF. Written as DNA, the CDR3 is TGCGCCAGCAGCGCTACCGGGACAGGGGGCTATGGAGACACTGAAGCTTTCTTT.

This chain connects TRBV4-2 to TRBJ2-3; TRBD2 agrees at 8 bases. V gave up 2 bases and J gave up 0 bases; unmatched junction bases: 1. The CDR3 runs to 15 residues. CDR1 is LGHNA, CDR2 YNFKEQ, per germline. CDR3 in DNA: TGTGCCAGCAGCCAATCTAGCGGGAGCACAGATACGCAGTATTTT. This encodes CASSQSSGSTDTQYF.

This clone was recorded once. The chain carries TRBV10-1 and TRBJ2-2, with D possibly matching TRBD1 (6 bases). Germline-derived CDR1 and CDR2 are WNHNN and SYGVQD (reference sequence). CDR3 length: 12 amino acids. Trimming removed 5 bases at V and 5 bases at J, with 6 bases between. CDR3 region: CASSRGTGELFF. As DNA, the CDR3 is TGCGCCAGCAGTAGGGGGACCGGGGAGCTGTTTTTT.

The chain employs TRBV7-6 and TRBJ1-1; D remains unclear. The CDR3 loop spans 13 amino acids. V gave up 5 bases and J gave up 8 bases, with 15 bases separating them. In germline, CDR1 is SGHVS, CDR2 FNYEAQ. CDR3 residues: CASSPNYPLEAFF. The CDR3 coding sequence is TGTGCCAGCAGCCCTAACTACCCCCTAGAAGCTTTCTTT. Supplemented by reference TRBV7-6 and TRBJ1-1, the full variable domain reads GAGVSQSPRYKVTKRGQDVALRCDPISGHVSLYWYRQALGQGPEFLTYFNYEAQQDKSGLPNDRFSAERPEGSISTLTIQRTEQRDSAMYRCASSPNYPLEAFFGQGTRLTVV.

This rearrangement joins TRBV6-6 to TRBJ2-7, with D possibly being TRBD2 (6 bases). Germline CDR1 is MNHNY and CDR2 is SVGAGI (reference sequence). CDR3 size: 14 residues. The V end was cut by 8 bases, the J end by 2 bases, with 16 bases between. CDR3 in amino acids: CASYTPGGAYEQYF. CDR3 sequence (DNA): TGTGCCAGCTATACCCCAGGAGGGGCCTACGAGCAGTACTTC.

This chain links TRBV15 with TRBJ2-7; D uncertain. With 0 bases removed from V and 5 bases from J, the gap between germline ends came to 14 bases. CDR1 and CDR2 (germline): LNHNV, YYDKDF (reference sequence). The CDR3 covers 15 residues. The chain's CDR3 is CATSRDLLSLHEQYF. The CDR3 nucleotides read TGTGCCACCAGCAGAGATCTTCTTAGTCTCCACGAGCAGTACTTC.

The rearrangement links TRBV10-2 to TRBJ2-2, with a tentative D call TRBD2 (5 bases). From germline, CDR1 is WSHSY and CDR2 SAAADI. The ends were cut back, 7 bases at V and 7 bases at J, with 16 bases in the middle. The length of the CDR3 is 14 residues. The CDR3 reads CASMGSAGNGELFF. CDR3 nucleotide sequence: TGCGCCAGCATGGGATCCGCCGGGAACGGGGAGCTGTTTTTT.

This clone showed up just a few times. The chain uses TRBV7-9 and TRBJ2-3; TRBD2 agrees at 12 bases. In germline, CDR1 is SEHNR, CDR2 FQNEAQ (reference sequence). J lost 4 bases, V lost 1 base, and 3 bases had no gene match. The CDR3 length is 16 residues. Written as DNA, the CDR3 is TGTGCCAGCAGCTTAGGGACTAGCGGGGTAGCAGATACGCAGTATTTT. Protein sequence: CASSLGTSGVADTQYF. Variable domain in full (rest from reference TRBV7-9 and TRBJ2-3): DTGVSQNPRHKITKRGQNVTFRCDPISEHNRLYWYRQTLGQGPEFLTYFQNEAQLEKSRLLSDRFSAERPKGSFSTLEIQRTEQGDSAMYLCASSLGTSGVADTQYFGPGTRLTVL.

This clone occurred once. The CDR3 nucleotides read TGTGCCAGTAGAAAGACTTCCGGCCAAGAGACCCAGTACTTC. This translates into CASRKTSGQETQYF. The rearrangement links TRBV19 to TRBJ2-5; no clear D gene. The germline V gene encodes CDR1 LNHDA and CDR2 SQIVND (reference sequence). There are 14 residues in the CDR3. V was clipped by 6 bases and J by 1 base, with 12 bases between them.

This clone appeared once. The rearrangement uses TRBV9 and TRBJ1-1; 9 bases are a match to TRBD1. Germline values: CDR1 SGDLS, CDR2 YYNGEE. J was trimmed by 4 bases and V by 4 bases; bases with no gene match: 5. The CDR3 length is 14 residues. CDR3 residues: CASSPRTGATEAFF. The DNA of the CDR3 is TGTGCCAGCAGCCCCCGGACAGGGGCCACTGAAGCTTTCTTT.

V usage is TRBV7-3 and J usage is TRBJ2-1; D might be TRBD1 (5 bases). The germline V and J ends were trimmed by 5 bases and 8 bases, with 13 bases remaining between them. The CDR3 runs to 13 residues. Germline CDR1 and CDR2: SGHTA and FQGTGA. The CDR3 sequence: CASSLWKGDEQFF. The CDR3 DNA is TGTGCCAGCAGCCTATGGAAAGGGGATGAGCAGTTCTTC.

In this sample, this clone turned up once. This chain connects TRBV30 to TRBJ1-1; tentative D call: TRBD1 (5 bases). V was cut by 7 bases and J by 3 bases, with 12 bases left in between. The germline CDR1 and CDR2 sequences are GTSNPN and SVGIG (reference sequence). The length of the CDR3 is 12 residues. CDR3: CASRRGDTEAFF. CDR3 bases: TGTGCCTCGCGACGGGGGGACACTGAAGCTTTCTTT.

V usage is TRBV6-5 and J usage is TRBJ2-7; 7 bases line up with TRBD2. Germline CDR1 and CDR2: MNHEY and SVGAGI. Losses at the gene ends were 2 bases for V and 5 bases for J; bases not matched to a gene: 9. The length of the CDR3 is 15 residues. The CDR3 DNA reads TGTGCCAGCAGTTACGGAAGCGGGGTACTTAACGAGCAGTACTTC. The encoded protein is CASSYGSGVLNEQYF.

The chain is built from TRBV29-1 and TRBJ2-1; weak D call: TRBD1 (7 bases). The V and J ends lost 6 bases and 4 bases respectively, with 25 bases between them. CDR1 is SQVTM, CDR2 ANQGSEA, per germline. The CDR3 contains 17 residues. CDR3 region: CSVTGERGTRGYNEQFF. CDR3 DNA sequence: TGCAGCGTCACAGGGGAGCGCGGGACTCGTGGGTACAATGAGCAGTTCTTC.

This clone was found once. The chain carries TRBV21-1 and TRBJ2-1; the table's D call TRBD1 went unverified against the DNA. TRBV21-1 has pseudogene status. The CDR3 is 16 amino acids. The CDR3 DNA reads TGTGCCAGCAGCAAAGTTAAAAACAGGCTTTACAATGAGCAGTTCTTC. Amino acid sequence: CASSKVKNRLYNEQFF.

The chain links TRBV5-6 to TRBJ2-5; 8 bases fit TRBD2. CDR1 SGHDT and CDR2 YYEEEE come from the germline V gene. V shed 0 bases, J shed 11 bases, and the junction held 18 bases outside the gene matches. The length of the CDR3 is 17 residues. Here the CDR3 DNA reads TGTGCCAGCAGCTTGGGATTGACGACTAGCGAGACTGTTGAGCAGTACTTC. The encoded protein is CASSLGLTTSETVEQYF. The full variable domain, rest sourced from reference TRBV5-6 and TRBJ2-5, is DAGVTQSPTHLIKTRGQQVTLRCSPKSGHDTVSWYQQALGQGPQFIFQYYEEEERQRGNFPDRFSGHQFPNYSSELNVNALLLGDSALYLCASSLGLTTSETVEQYFGPGTRLLVL.

The chain uses TRBV18 and TRBJ1-1, with D maybe TRBD1 (6 bases). The V and J ends lost 1 base and 0 bases respectively, with 6 bases between them. The length of the CDR3 is 14 residues. Per the germline V gene, CDR1 is KGHSH and CDR2 is LQKENI. The CDR3 nucleotides are TGTGCCAGCTCACCACAGGGGGTGAACACTGAAGCTTTCTTT. It encodes CASSPQGVNTEAFF.

This sequence joins TRBV11-3 and TRBJ2-2, with 7 nucleotides matching TRBD1. The CDR3 covers 16 residues. The V and J ends lost 6 bases and 1 base, in that order; junction bases with no gene match: 8. CDR1 and CDR2 from the germline V gene are SGHNT and YENEEA. The CDR3 reads CASRAPDRRNTGELFF. The CDR3 nucleotides are TGTGCCAGCAGGGCTCCGGACAGGCGGAACACCGGGGAGCTGTTTTTT.